The present entry profiles one T cell receptor beta chain with its context. The record originates from a study of T cell repertoires in cytomegalovirus infection. There are 16 residues in the CDR3. The germline V gene has CDR1 MNHEY and CDR2 SVGEGT. Trimming left V 2 bases short and J 13 bases short, with 21 bases between. A single record per CDR3 protein comes from TCRdb applying MiXCR to the reads. This table holds approximately 320,000 distinct CDR3 sequences, 9.5% found once. The rearrangement uses TRBV6-2 or TRBV6-3 and TRBJ1-6, with D possibly TRBD1 on 5 matching bases. The sequence derives from a human donor in good health (CMV status not recorded). Some clones in this sample may be carry-over from other donors' samples. The specimen sequenced was PBMCs. CDR3 sequence reads: CASSYVEGRRWEPLHF. DNA of the CDR3: TGTGCCAGCAGTTACGTCGAGGGACGCCGCTGGGAGCCCCTCCACTTT.